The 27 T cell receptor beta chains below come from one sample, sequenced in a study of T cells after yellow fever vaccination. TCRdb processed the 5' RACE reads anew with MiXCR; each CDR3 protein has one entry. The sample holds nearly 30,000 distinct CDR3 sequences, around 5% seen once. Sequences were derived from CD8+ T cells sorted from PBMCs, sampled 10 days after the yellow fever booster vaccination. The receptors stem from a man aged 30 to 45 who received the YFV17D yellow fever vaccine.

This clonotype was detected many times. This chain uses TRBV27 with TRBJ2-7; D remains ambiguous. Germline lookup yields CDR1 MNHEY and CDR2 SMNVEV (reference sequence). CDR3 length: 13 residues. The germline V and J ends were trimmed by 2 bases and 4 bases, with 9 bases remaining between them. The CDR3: CASSLGPEYEQYF. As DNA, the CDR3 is TGTGCCAGCAGTTTAGGACCAGAATACGAGCAGTACTTC.

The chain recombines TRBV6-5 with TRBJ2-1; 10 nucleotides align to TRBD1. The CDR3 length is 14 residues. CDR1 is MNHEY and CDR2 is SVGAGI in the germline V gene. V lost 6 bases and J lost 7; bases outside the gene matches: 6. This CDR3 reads CASSSTGGWNEQFF. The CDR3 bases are TGTGCCAGCAGCTCGACAGGGGGCTGGAATGAGCAGTTCTTC.

The CDR3 loop reads CASSYVADRGSPLHF. The CDR3 DNA reads TGTGCCAGCAGTTACGTGGCGGACAGGGGATCACCCCTCCACTTT. The chain uses TRBV6-2 or TRBV6-3 and TRBJ1-6; 9 bases match TRBD1. CDR3 length: 15 residues. V was clipped by 2 bases and J by 10 bases; unmatched bases: 6. Germline assignment: CDR1 MNHEY and CDR2 SVGEGT.

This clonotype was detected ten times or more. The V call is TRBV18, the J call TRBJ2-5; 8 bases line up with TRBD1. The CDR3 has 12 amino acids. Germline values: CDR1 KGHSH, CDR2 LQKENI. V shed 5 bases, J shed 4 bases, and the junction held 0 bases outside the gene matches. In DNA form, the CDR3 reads TGTGCCAGCTCAGGACAGGGAGAGACCCAGTACTTC. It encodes CASSGQGETQYF.

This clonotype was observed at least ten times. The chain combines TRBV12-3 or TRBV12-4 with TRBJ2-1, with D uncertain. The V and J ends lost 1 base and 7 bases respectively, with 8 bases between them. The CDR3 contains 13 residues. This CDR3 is CASSLGSGNEQFF. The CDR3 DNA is TGTGCCAGCAGTTTAGGTAGTGGGAATGAGCAGTTCTTC.

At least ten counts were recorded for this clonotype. This chain's CDR3 is CAISAGPHSRSYEQYF. CDR3 bases: TGTGCCATCAGTGCGGGACCGCATTCTAGGTCCTACGAGCAGTACTTC. The gene calls are TRBV10-3 and TRBJ2-7, with D tentatively TRBD1 or TRBD2 (5 bases each). The CDR3 has 16 residues. Between the trimmed V and J ends, which lost 4 bases and 1 base, there was a span of 17 bases. From germline, CDR1 is ENHRY and CDR2 SYGVKD.

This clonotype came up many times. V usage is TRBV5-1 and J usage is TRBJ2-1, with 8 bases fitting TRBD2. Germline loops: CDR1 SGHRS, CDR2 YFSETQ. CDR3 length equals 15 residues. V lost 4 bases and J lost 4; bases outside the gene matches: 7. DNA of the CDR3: TGCGCCAGCAGCGGAAAGCGGGAGAGTTACAATGAGCAGTTCTTC. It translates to CASSGKRESYNEQFF.

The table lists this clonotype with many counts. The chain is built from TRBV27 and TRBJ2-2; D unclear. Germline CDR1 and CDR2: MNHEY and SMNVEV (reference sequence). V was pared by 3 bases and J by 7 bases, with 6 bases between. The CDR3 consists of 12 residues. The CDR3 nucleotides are TGTGCCAGCAGTTTCCCGGGCGGGGAGCTGTTTTTT. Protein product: CASSFPGGELFF.

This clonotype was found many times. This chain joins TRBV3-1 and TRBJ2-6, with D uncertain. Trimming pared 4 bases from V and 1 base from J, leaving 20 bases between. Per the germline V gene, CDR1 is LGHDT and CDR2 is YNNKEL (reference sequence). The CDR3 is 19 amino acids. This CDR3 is CASSPYQQSVRSGANVLTF. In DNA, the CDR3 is TGTGCCAGCAGCCCATATCAACAGTCCGTCCGTTCTGGGGCCAACGTCCTGACTTTC.

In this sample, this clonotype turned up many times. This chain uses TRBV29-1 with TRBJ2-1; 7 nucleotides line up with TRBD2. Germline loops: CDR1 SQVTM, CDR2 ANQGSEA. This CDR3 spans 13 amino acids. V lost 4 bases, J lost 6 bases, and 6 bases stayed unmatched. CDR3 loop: CSVATSDINEQFF. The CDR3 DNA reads TGCAGCGTTGCCACTAGCGACATCAATGAGCAGTTCTTC.

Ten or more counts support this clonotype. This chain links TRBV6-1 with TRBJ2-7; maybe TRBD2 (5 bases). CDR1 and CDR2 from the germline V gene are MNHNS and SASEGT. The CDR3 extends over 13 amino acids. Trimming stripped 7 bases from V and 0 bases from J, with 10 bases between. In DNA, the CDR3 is TGTGCCAGCAAGCCTGACTACTCCTACGAGCAGTACTTC. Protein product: CASKPDYSYEQYF.

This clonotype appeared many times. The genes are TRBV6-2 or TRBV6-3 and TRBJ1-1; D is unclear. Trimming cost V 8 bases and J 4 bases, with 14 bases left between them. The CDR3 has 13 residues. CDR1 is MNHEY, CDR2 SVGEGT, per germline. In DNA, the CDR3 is TGTGCCAGCCGGATGTCCCCGGGCACTGAAGCTTTCTTT. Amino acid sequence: CASRMSPGTEAFF.

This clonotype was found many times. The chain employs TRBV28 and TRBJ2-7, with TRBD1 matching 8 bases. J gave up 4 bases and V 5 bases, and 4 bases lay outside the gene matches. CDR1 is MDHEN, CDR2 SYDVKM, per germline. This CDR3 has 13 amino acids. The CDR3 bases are TGTGCCAGCAGTCGACAGGGGTATTACGAGCAGTACTTC. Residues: CASSRQGYYEQYF.

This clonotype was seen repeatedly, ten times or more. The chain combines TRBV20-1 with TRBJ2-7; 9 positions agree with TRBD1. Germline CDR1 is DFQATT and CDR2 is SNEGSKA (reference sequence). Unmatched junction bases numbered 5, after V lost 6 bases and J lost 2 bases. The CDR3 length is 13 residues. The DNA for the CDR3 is TGCAGTGCCGTCAGGACAGGGGCCTACGAGCAGTACTTC. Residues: CSAVRTGAYEQYF.

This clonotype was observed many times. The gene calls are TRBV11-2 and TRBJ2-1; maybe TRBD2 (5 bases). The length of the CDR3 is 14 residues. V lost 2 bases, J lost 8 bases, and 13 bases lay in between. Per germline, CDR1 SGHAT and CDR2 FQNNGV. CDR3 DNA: TGTGCCAGCAGCTTAAACGGACTCTGGGATGAGCAGTTCTTC. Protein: CASSLNGLWDEQFF.

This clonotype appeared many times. CDR3 bases: TGCGCCAGCAGCGCGCGGGACGGGATCTACAATGAGCAGTTCTTC. Translated: CASSARDGIYNEQFF. The chain uses TRBV5-1 and TRBJ2-1; tentatively, D is TRBD2 (6 bases). The ends were cut back, 4 bases at V and 3 bases at J, with 14 bases in the middle. Germline V gene lookup returns CDR1 SGHRS and CDR2 YFSETQ. This CDR3 contains 15 residues. Drawing the rest from reference TRBV5-1 and TRBJ2-1, the complete variable domain is KAGVTQTPRYLIKTRGQQVTLSCSPISGHRSVSWYQQTPGQGLQFLFEYFSETQRNKGNFPGRFSGRQFSNSRSEMNVSTLELGDSALYLCASSARDGIYNEQFFGPGTRLTVL.

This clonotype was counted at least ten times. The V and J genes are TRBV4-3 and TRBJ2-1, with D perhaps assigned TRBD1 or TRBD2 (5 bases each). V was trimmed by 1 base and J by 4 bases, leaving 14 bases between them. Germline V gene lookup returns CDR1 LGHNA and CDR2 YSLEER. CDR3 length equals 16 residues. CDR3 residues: CASSQGGDGRYNEQFF. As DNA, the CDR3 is TGCGCCAGCAGCCAAGGTGGGGACGGGCGTTACAATGAGCAGTTCTTC.

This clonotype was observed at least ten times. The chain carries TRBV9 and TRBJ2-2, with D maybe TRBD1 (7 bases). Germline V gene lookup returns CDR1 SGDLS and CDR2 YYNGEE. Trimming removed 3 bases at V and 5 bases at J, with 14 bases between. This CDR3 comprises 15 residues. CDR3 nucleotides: TGTGCCAGCAGCGAGTCAGGGGGGAGGACCGGGGAGCTGTTTTTT. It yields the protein CASSESGGRTGELFF.

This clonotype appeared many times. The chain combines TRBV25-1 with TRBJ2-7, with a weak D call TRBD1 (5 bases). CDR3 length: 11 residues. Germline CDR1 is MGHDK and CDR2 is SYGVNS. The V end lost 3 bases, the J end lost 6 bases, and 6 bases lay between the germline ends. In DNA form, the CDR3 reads TGTGCCAGCAGTGACAGGGTCGAGCAGTACTTC. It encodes CASSDRVEQYF.

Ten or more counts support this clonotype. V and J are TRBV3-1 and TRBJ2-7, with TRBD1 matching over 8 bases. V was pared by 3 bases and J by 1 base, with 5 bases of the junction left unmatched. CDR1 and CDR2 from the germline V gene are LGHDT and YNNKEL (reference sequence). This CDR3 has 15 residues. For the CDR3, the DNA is TGTGCCAGCAGCCATTGGGACAGGATATCCTACGAGCAGTACTTC. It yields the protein CASSHWDRISYEQYF.

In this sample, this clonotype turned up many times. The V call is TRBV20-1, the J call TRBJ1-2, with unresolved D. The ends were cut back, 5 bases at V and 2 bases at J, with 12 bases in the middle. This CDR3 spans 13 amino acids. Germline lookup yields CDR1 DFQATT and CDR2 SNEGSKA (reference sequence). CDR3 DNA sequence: TGCAGTGCTCCCAACGGGCAGAACTATGGCTACACCTTC. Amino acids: CSAPNGQNYGYTF.

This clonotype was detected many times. DNA for the CDR3: TGTGCCAGCAGTCGGACAGATAGCAATCAGCCCCAGCATTTT. Protein product: CASSRTDSNQPQHF. The rearrangement joins TRBV6-2 or TRBV6-3 to TRBJ1-5; TRBD1 is a possible D gene (6 bases). There are 14 residues in the CDR3. V was pared by 5 bases and J by 0 bases, with 8 bases between. CDR1 is MNHEY, CDR2 SVGEGT, per germline.

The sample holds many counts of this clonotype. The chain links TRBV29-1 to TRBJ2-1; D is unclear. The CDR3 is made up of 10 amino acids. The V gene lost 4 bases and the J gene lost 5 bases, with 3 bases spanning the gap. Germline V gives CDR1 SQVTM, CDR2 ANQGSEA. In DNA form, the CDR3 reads TGCAGCGTTGGTGACAATGAGCAGTTCTTC. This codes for CSVGDNEQFF.

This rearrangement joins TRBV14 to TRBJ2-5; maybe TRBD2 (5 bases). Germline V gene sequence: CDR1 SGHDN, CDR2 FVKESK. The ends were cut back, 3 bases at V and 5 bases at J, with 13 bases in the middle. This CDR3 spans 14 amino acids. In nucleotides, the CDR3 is TGTGCCAGCAGCCATCCGGACTTCGGCGAGACCCAGTACTTC. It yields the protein CASSHPDFGETQYF.

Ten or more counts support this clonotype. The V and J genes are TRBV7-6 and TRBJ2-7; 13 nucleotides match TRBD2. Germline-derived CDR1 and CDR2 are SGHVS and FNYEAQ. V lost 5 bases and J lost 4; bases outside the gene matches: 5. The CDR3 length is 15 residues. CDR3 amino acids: CASSDWTSGSYEQYF. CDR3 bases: TGTGCCAGCAGCGATTGGACTAGCGGGAGTTACGAGCAGTACTTC.

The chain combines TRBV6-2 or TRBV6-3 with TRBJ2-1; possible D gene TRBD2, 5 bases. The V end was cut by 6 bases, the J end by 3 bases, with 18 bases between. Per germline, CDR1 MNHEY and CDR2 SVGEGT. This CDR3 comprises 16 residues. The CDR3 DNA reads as TGTGCCAGCAGCCTCGGACTTCTGTCTCTCTACAATGAGCAGTTCTTC. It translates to CASSLGLLSLYNEQFF.

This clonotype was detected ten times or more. CDR3 sequence: CASTQNYEQYF. Here the CDR3 DNA reads TGTGCCAGCACACAGAACTACGAGCAGTACTTC. J is TRBJ2-7 and V is TRBV28; D is ambiguous. Trimming left V 7 bases short and J 3 bases short, with 7 bases between. This CDR3 is built from 11 residues. Germline V CDR1 and CDR2: MDHEN, SYDVKM. Full variable domain (missing parts from reference TRBV28 and TRBJ2-7): DVKVTQSSRYLVKRTGEKVFLECVQDMDHENMFWYRQDPGLGLRLIYFSYDVKMKEKGDIPEGYSVSREKKERFSLILESASTNQTSMYLCASTQNYEQYFGPGTRLTVT.